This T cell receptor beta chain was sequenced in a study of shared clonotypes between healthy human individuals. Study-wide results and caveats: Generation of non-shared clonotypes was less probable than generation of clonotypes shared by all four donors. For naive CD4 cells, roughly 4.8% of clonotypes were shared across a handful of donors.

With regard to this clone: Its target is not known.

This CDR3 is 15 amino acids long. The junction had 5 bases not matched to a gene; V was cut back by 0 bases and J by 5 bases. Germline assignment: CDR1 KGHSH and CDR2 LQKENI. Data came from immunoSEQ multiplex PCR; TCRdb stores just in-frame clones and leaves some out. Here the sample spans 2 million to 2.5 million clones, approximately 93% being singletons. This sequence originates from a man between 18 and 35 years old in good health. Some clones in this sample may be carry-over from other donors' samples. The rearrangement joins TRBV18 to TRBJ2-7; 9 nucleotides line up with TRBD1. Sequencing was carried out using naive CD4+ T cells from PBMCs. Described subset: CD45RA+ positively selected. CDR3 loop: CASSPPGQGFNEQYF. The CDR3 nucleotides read TGTGCCAGCTCACCACCGGGACAGGGTTTCAACGAGCAGTACTTC.